The rows below give T cell receptor beta chains drawn from one sample of a study of regulatory T cells in long-lasting Graves disease. TCRdb redid the calling of the multiplex PCR reads with MiXCR, one entry per CDR3 protein. The table includes under 700,000 distinct CDR3 sequences, roughly a sixth detected once. Separately, the same data were catalogued under a study of T cells in Graves' hyperthyroidism and ophthalmopathy.

Sample: peripheral blood mononuclear cells (PBMCs), taken at new diagnosis, from a patient treated with antithyroid drugs. The receptors derive from a woman aged 40 to 65 with Graves disease. Both conserved end residues are part of each CDR3. The D gene is left open where the match is weak. A row's size may be missing; if present it is once, few, many or a size class.

d_call	v_call	j_call	clone_size	cdr3_length	cdr3_nt	cdr3_aa
.	TRBV7-8	TRBJ1-1	many	13	TGTGCCAGCAGCTCCGAGGCGTACACTGAAGCTTTCTTT	CASSSEAYTEAFF
.	TRBV18	TRBJ1-4	many	13	TGTGCCAGCTCACCAATGGCGGATGAAAAACTGTTTTTT	CASSPMADEKLFF
.	TRBV12-3/TRBV12-4	TRBJ2-3	many	18	TGTGCCAGCAGTTTGGGGTCCGCGGCGGAATTAAGCACAGATACGCAGTATTTT	CASSLGSAAELSTDTQYF
TRBD1	TRBV6-2/TRBV6-3	TRBJ2-7	many	15	TGTGCCAGCAGTGAATTGGAGGACAGGGTGACGGAGCAGTACTTC	CASSELEDRVTEQYF
.	TRBV7-2	TRBJ1-5	many	14	TGTGCCAGCAGCTTTTTCCGGGGTAATCAGCCCCAGCATTTT	CASSFFRGNQPQHF
TRBD2	TRBV20-1	TRBJ2-1	many	14	TGCAGTGCTTCACTAGCGGGGGTCGACAATGAGCAGTTCTTC	CSASLAGVDNEQFF
.	TRBV7-2	TRBJ1-3	many	14	TGTGCCAGCAGCTTAGCTCATGGCGGGAACACCATATATTTT	CASSLAHGGNTIYF
.	TRBV15	TRBJ1-6	few	15	TGTGCCACCAGCACCTTCGACCCCAGTAATTCACCCCTCCACTTT	CATSTFDPSNSPLHF
.	TRBV18	TRBJ2-7	many	14	TGTGCCAGCTCACCACCGATGAATTCCTACGAGCAGTACTTC	CASSPPMNSYEQYF
.	TRBV12-3/TRBV12-4	TRBJ2-6	many	14	TGTGCCAGCAGCCGTGAGTCTGGGGCCAACGTCCTGACTTTC	CASSRESGANVLTF
.	TRBV2	TRBJ1-4	many	17	TGTGCCAGCAGTGAAGATGTTCAGGGCTCAACTAATGAAAAACTGTTTTTT	CASSEDVQGSTNEKLFF
TRBD1	TRBV11-2	TRBJ2-1	many	16	TGTGCCAGCAGCTCCCCATGGGACAGAGGGACGGTTGAGCAGTTCTTC	CASSSPWDRGTVEQFF
.	TRBV12-3/TRBV12-4	TRBJ1-1	many	11	TGTGCCAGCAGCCGGGTCCAAGAAGCTTTCTTT	CASSRVQEAFF
TRBD2	TRBV7-3	TRBJ2-7	.	14	TGTGCCAGCAGTACGGGACTAGCGGGCTACGAGCAGTACTTC	CASSTGLAGYEQYF
.	TRBV29-1	TRBJ2-3	.	11	TGCAGCGTGAGAGCAGCAGATACGCAGTATTTT	CSVRAADTQYF
.	TRBV10-3	TRBJ1-5	many	15	TGTGCCATCAGTGAAAAGGGGTCGGGCGATCAGCCCCAGCATTTT	CAISEKGSGDQPQHF
TRBD1	TRBV9	TRBJ1-1	few	15	TGTGCCAGCAGCGCACAGGGGGCCCCTAACACTGAAGCTTTCTTT	CASSAQGAPNTEAFF
.	TRBV20-1	TRBJ1-5	few	16	TGCAGTGCTAGAGCCCTGGGGCAGAATAGCAATCAGCCCCAGCATTTT	CSARALGQNSNQPQHF
.	TRBV6-1	TRBJ2-6	many	16	TGTGCCAGCAGCTTAGGGGCAAGCTCTGGGGCCAACGTCCTGACTTTC	CASSLGASSGANVLTF
TRBD1	TRBV6-5	TRBJ1-5	.	14	TGTGCCAGCAGTTACGGGGGACAGGATCAGCCCCAGCATTTT	CASSYGGQDQPQHF
TRBD2	TRBV4-2	TRBJ2-3	.	16	TGTGCCAGCAGCCAGGTAGCGGGGGGGCCGGTAGATACGCAGTATTTT	CASSQVAGGPVDTQYF
.	TRBV7-9	TRBJ2-4	.	12	TGTGCCAGCAGCTTAGAGGAGGACATTCAGTACTTC	CASSLEEDIQYF
.	TRBV5-1	TRBJ2-5	.	15	TGCGCCAGCAGCGCAGAAGACAGGGAGGCAGAGACCCAGTACTTC	CASSAEDREAETQYF
TRBD1	TRBV27	TRBJ1-6	many	16	TGTGCCAGCAGAAGACAGGGAACCTCCTATAATTCACCCCTCCACTTT	CASRRQGTSYNSPLHF
.	TRBV3-1	TRBJ1-3	many	14	TGTGCCAGCAGCCAAGATATATCTGGAAACACCATATATTTT	CASSQDISGNTIYF
TRBD2	TRBV2	TRBJ2-1	many	15	TGTGCCACCGCGAGACTAGCGGGGGAGTACGGTGAGCAGTTCTTC	CATARLAGEYGEQFF
.	TRBV27	TRBJ2-7	many	17	TGTGCCAGCAAGTTACGGCTACTAGAGCGGATCTCCTACGAGCAGTACTTC	CASKLRLLERISYEQYF
.	TRBV12-3/TRBV12-4	TRBJ2-3	many	17	TGTGCCAGCAGGATGGACGTAGGCCGTTCTAGCACAGATACGCAGTATTTT	CASRMDVGRSSTDTQYF
TRBD1	TRBV12-3/TRBV12-4	TRBJ2-3	.	18	TGTGCCAGCAGCCCAAGGGGACAGGGACCCACGTCCACAGATACGCAGTATTTT	CASSPRGQGPTSTDTQYF
TRBD2	TRBV12-5	TRBJ2-5	many	16	TGTGCTAGTGGCCGAGGTCCTAGCGGGGGGCAAGAGACCCAGTACTTC	CASGRGPSGGQETQYF
.	TRBV2	TRBJ2-7	many	13	TGTGCCAGCACAACGACACTTTCCTACGAGCAGTACTTC	CASTTTLSYEQYF
.	TRBV20-1	TRBJ2-7	few	14	TGCAGTGCTATCCTACCTTTTAGTTCCTACGAGCAGTACTTC	CSAILPFSSYEQYF
TRBD1	TRBV20-1	TRBJ1-4	many	14	TGCAGTGCTGTTCCGACAGGGGGATACGAAAAACTGTTTTTT	CSAVPTGGYEKLFF
.	TRBV7-6	TRBJ2-1	many	15	TGTGCCAGCAGCATGGGGCTCCCAAGCTACAATGAGCAGTTCTTC	CASSMGLPSYNEQFF
.	TRBV2	TRBJ1-4	.	16	TGTGCCAGCAGTGGGGTTGCTTCGAGGGACGGGGAAAAACTGTTTTTT	CASSGVASRDGEKLFF
.	TRBV12-3/TRBV12-4	TRBJ2-1	few	13	TGTGCCAGCAGTTTGTTAGGGATCAATGAGCAGTTCTTC	CASSLLGINEQFF
.	TRBV29-1	TRBJ1-1	many	11	TGCAGCGTTTGGCGGAACACTGAAGCTTTCTTT	CSVWRNTEAFF
TRBD2	TRBV5-1	TRBJ2-2	many	19	TGCGCCAGCAGCTTGACTGAACTAGCGGGGGCCACGAACACCGGGGAGCTGTTTTTT	CASSLTELAGATNTGELFF
TRBD1	TRBV20-1	TRBJ1-2	.	17	TGCAGTGCTAGAGATAGGCGACAGGGGGTGTCATCTTTGGGCTACACCTTC	CSARDRRQGVSSLGYTF
.	TRBV11-2	TRBJ1-4	.	17	TGTGCCAGCAGTTTAAGGGCCAGGGGTAGGGTGGACGAAAAACTGTTTTTT	CASSLRARGRVDEKLFF
.	TRBV5-1	TRBJ2-1	many	14	TGCGCCAGCAGCGGGATGGAGGGGCCCAATGAGCAGTTCTTC	CASSGMEGPNEQFF